The T cell receptor (beta chain) under discussion was sequenced for a study of siplizumab effects on memory and regulatory T cells. The CDR3 consists of 13 residues. Germline values: CDR1 MNHNY, CDR2 SVGAGI (reference sequence). V was clipped by 8 bases and J by 5 bases, with 13 bases between them. The study's findings and limits: Naive T cells looked more diverse than memory cells and looked like major alloresponse contributors. A small minority of alloreactive clones were mapped to unstimulated subsets.

In regard to this clone: Its antigen is not known.

The protocol was immunoSEQ multiplex PCR, while the TCRdb copy is restricted to in-frame clones and leaves out a portion. The sample has approximately 100,000 clones; around 95% are singletons. The clonotype originates from a human donor in good health. Input material: Tregs sorted from blood. V and J are TRBV6-6 and TRBJ1-5, with D uncertain. The CDR3 coding sequence is TGTGCCAGCCGATACATGCCCGATCAGCCCCAGCATTTT. Protein: CASRYMPDQPQHF.